Below are 21 T cell receptor beta chains sequenced from a single sample in a study of shared clonotypes between healthy human individuals. Naive CD8 cells lacked CD45RO and underwent positive selection for CCR7, leaving out terminally differentiated effector memory CD45RA+ cells. Sequencing used immunoSEQ multiplex PCR; TCRdb keeps in-frame clones, though not all of them. This sample has millions of clones, with about 92% found just once. The sample consisted of naive CD8+ T cells from PBMCs. These TCRs come from a man aged 18 to 35 in good health. Some clones in this sample may be carry-over from other donors' samples.

The chain joins TRBV6-1 to TRBJ2-5, with 8 bases fitting TRBD1. The length of the CDR3 is 16 residues. The germline gives CDR1 MNHNS, CDR2 SASEGT. Unmatched junction bases numbered 3, after V lost 0 bases and J lost 0 bases. The CDR3 loop is CASSEAWDRNQETQYF. CDR3 bases: TGTGCCAGCAGTGAAGCTTGGGACAGGAACCAAGAGACCCAGTACTTC.

V and J are TRBV14 and TRBJ2-5; TRBD1 matches at 11 bases. The CDR3 is made up of 15 amino acids. With V trimmed by 7 bases and J by 4 bases, 8 bases remained unmatched. CDR1 is SGHDN and CDR2 is FVKESK in the germline V gene. The CDR3 bases are TGTGCCAGCACCCTACGGACAGGGGGCCGAGAGACCCAGTACTTC. Its protein is CASTLRTGGRETQYF.

A word on this clone: The same CDR3 can be traced to other DNA sequences in this sample. The J gene is TRBJ1-1, the V gene TRBV28; unclear D gene. CDR3 length: 14 residues. Germline V gene data show CDR1 as MDHEN and CDR2 as SYDVKM. The V and J ends lost 0 bases and 0 bases respectively, with 5 bases between them. Written as DNA, the CDR3 is TGTGCCAGCAGTTTATGGACCATGAACACTGAAGCTTTCTTT. Translated, it gives CASSLWTMNTEAFF. Full variable domain (rest looked up from reference TRBV28 and TRBJ1-1): DVKVTQSSRYLVKRTGEKVFLECVQDMDHENMFWYRQDPGLGLRLIYFSYDVKMKEKGDIPEGYSVSREKKERFSLILESASTNQTSMYLCASSLWTMNTEAFFGQGTRLTVV.

As for this clone: Different DNA sequences within this sample yield the same CDR3. The chain carries TRBV6-5 and TRBJ1-1; D remains unclear. V shed 6 bases and J shed 1 base, with 12 bases lying between them. CDR3 length: 14 residues. Germline V gene lookup returns CDR1 MNHEY and CDR2 SVGAGI. The CDR3 DNA reads TGTGCCAGCAGCCTCGGAGGAGGGAACACTGAAGCTTTCTTT. Translated: CASSLGGGNTEAFF.

The chain recombines TRBV19 with TRBJ2-1, with D tentatively TRBD2 (7 bases). Germline CDR1 and CDR2: LNHDA and SQIVND (reference sequence). The CDR3 has 16 amino acids. Trimming removed 10 bases at V and 3 bases at J, with 22 bases between. DNA for the CDR3: TGTGCCACCCAAAAGGACAGACTAGCAGTCTACAATGAGCAGTTCTTC. Protein product: CATQKDRLAVYNEQFF.

The rearrangement uses TRBV21-1 and TRBJ2-5; TRBD1 reflects the table's D call only, with no check against the DNA. TRBV21-1 is a documented pseudogene. The length of the CDR3 is 16 residues. CDR3 in amino acids: CASSNVDGDTQETQYF. DNA for the CDR3: TGTGCCAGCAGCAACGTTGACGGTGACACTCAAGAGACCCAGTACTTC.

V is TRBV4-3 and J is TRBJ2-1; TRBD2 matches 8 bases. The V gene's germline CDR1 is LGHNA and CDR2 YSLEER. The CDR3 is 14 amino acids. J lost 8 bases, V lost 4 bases, and 7 bases had no gene match. CDR3 amino acids: CASSPGTSVHEQFF. CDR3 sequence (DNA): TGCGCCAGCAGCCCCGGGACTAGTGTTCATGAGCAGTTCTTC.

Comment on this clone: Other DNA sequences in this sample translate to the same CDR3. V usage is TRBV9 and J usage is TRBJ2-1, with 8 bases aligning to TRBD2. CDR1 is SGDLS, CDR2 YYNGEE, per germline. The V gene end was trimmed by 0 bases and the J gene end by 0 bases; junction bases not matched to a gene: 2. This CDR3 has 16 amino acids. The CDR3 region is CASSVESGSSYNEQFF. The DNA for the CDR3 is TGTGCCAGCAGCGTAGAGAGCGGGAGCTCCTACAATGAGCAGTTCTTC.

The CDR3 region is CASSLATGRGETQYF. CDR3 nucleotides: TGTGCCAGCAGCCTGGCAACCGGGAGAGGAGAGACCCAGTACTTC. This chain joins TRBV5-4 and TRBJ2-5, with a possible D match to TRBD2 (6 bases). The V gene's germline CDR1 is SGHNT and CDR2 YYREEE (reference sequence). The V gene lost 4 bases and the J gene lost 4 bases, with 17 bases spanning the gap. The CDR3 length is 15 residues.

The chain uses TRBV7-9 and TRBJ1-4; 12 nucleotides agree with TRBD1. In germline, CDR1 is SEHNR, CDR2 FQNEAQ (reference sequence). V gave up 2 bases and J gave up 7 bases; unmatched junction bases: 8. This CDR3 comprises 17 residues. DNA of the CDR3: TGTGCCAGCAGCTTACGGGGGACAGGGGGCGCTCGTGAAAAACTGTTTTTT. This translates into CASSLRGTGGAREKLFF. Combining the CDR3 with reference TRBV7-9 and TRBJ1-4 gives the whole variable domain DTGVSQNPRHKITKRGQNVTFRCDPISEHNRLYWYRQTLGQGPEFLTYFQNEAQLEKSRLLSDRFSAERPKGSFSTLEIQRTEQGDSAMYLCASSLRGTGGAREKLFFGSGTQLSVL.

This clone has a handful of counts. The chain is built from TRBV30 and TRBJ1-5, with 10 bases aligning to TRBD1. The V and J ends lost 5 bases and 4 bases, in that order; junction bases with no gene match: 5. The CDR3 is made up of 14 amino acids. Germline assignment: CDR1 GTSNPN and CDR2 SVGIG (reference sequence). CDR3: CAWGQGGGNQPQHF. CDR3 in DNA: TGTGCCTGGGGACAGGGGGGAGGAAATCAGCCCCAGCATTTT.

This chain joins TRBV10-3 and TRBJ2-7; no firm D call. Germline V gene sequence: CDR1 ENHRY, CDR2 SYGVKD. Trimming removed 3 bases from V and 2 bases from J, with 23 bases in between. The CDR3 spans 18 residues. The CDR3 region is CAISELVGSPLPAYEQYF. As DNA, the CDR3 is TGTGCCATCAGTGAATTGGTCGGATCACCTCTACCAGCCTACGAGCAGTACTTC.

This chain uses TRBV6-5 with TRBJ2-2; D might be TRBD1 or TRBD2, each matching 6 bases. The CDR3 has 15 amino acids. V was cut by 4 bases and J by 1 base, with 10 bases left in between. Per germline, CDR1 MNHEY and CDR2 SVGAGI. In DNA form, the CDR3 reads TGTGCCAGCAGTTCGGGGGCGATGAACACCGGGGAGCTGTTTTTT. Its protein product is CASSSGAMNTGELFF.

The V gene is TRBV4-2, the J gene TRBJ1-5; D is unresolved. Trimming cost V 0 bases and J 1 base, with 7 bases left between them. CDR1 and CDR2 from the germline V gene are LGHNA and YNFKEQ. There are 15 residues in the CDR3. This chain's CDR3 is CASSQDSRSNQPQHF. In DNA form, the CDR3 reads TGTGCCAGCAGCCAAGACTCTCGGAGCAATCAGCCCCAGCATTTT.

Notes on this clone: Other DNA variants within this sample encode the same CDR3. The chain employs TRBV30 and TRBJ2-7; 7 bases fit TRBD1. The germline V gene encodes CDR1 GTSNPN and CDR2 SVGIG (reference sequence). The J segment lost 6 bases and the V segment lost 2 bases, leaving 1 base of the junction unmatched. The CDR3 totals 11 residues. CDR3 DNA: TGTGCCTGGAGTACAGGGGTCGAGCAGTACTTC. Translated, it gives CAWSTGVEQYF.

The chain carries TRBV6-5 and TRBJ2-2; D is ambiguous. Germline-derived CDR1 and CDR2 are MNHEY and SVGAGI. Trimming removed 6 bases at V and 4 bases at J, with 12 bases between. This CDR3 is built from 14 residues. DNA of the CDR3: TGTGCCAGCAGCCCCTCGGTCGGCACCGGGGAGCTGTTTTTT. Translating it yields CASSPSVGTGELFF.

This chain links TRBV27 with TRBJ1-1; D possibly corresponds to TRBD1 (5 bases). Trimming took 3 bases from V and 3 from J, leaving 8 bases between them. Looked up from germline, CDR1 is MNHEY and CDR2 is SMNVEV (reference sequence). This CDR3 spans 13 amino acids. The CDR3 DNA follows: TGTGCCAGCAGTTTGGGGGTCCACACTGAAGCTTTCTTT. It translates to CASSLGVHTEAFF.

V is TRBV11-2 and J is TRBJ2-5, with D hard to call. Germline-derived CDR1 and CDR2 are SGHAT and FQNNGV. The length of the CDR3 is 15 residues. V lost 5 bases, J lost 4 bases, and 17 bases lay in between. The CDR3, as DNA: TGTGCCAGCAGCACAACCCTAGGAAAGGGAGAGACCCAGTACTTC. The encoded protein is CASSTTLGKGETQYF. Complete variable domain (other parts from reference TRBV11-2 and TRBJ2-5): EAGVAQSPRYKIIEKRQSVAFWCNPISGHATLYWYQQILGQGPKLLIQFQNNGVVDDSQLPKDRFSAERLKGVDSTLKIQPAKLEDSAVYLCASSTTLGKGETQYFGPGTRLLVL.

The chain has TRBV19 and TRBJ2-7, with TRBD1 matching over 7 bases. CDR1 and CDR2 (germline): LNHDA, SQIVND (reference sequence). CDR3 length equals 13 residues. The J segment lost 6 bases and the V segment lost 6 bases, leaving 8 bases of the junction unmatched. CDR3 coding DNA: TGTGCCAGTAGGTCCGGGACAGCTCCCGAGCAGTACTTC. Its protein is CASRSGTAPEQYF.

This clone was detected only once. The rearrangement joins TRBV5-4 to TRBJ2-7, with TRBD2 matching over 8 bases. Germline V gives CDR1 SGHNT, CDR2 YYREEE (reference sequence). Trimming at V came to 2 bases and at J to 2 bases, leaving 6 bases not matched to a gene. CDR3 size: 15 residues. CDR3 DNA: TGTGCCAGCAGCTTTTCGCGGGAGGCGACCTACGAGCAGTACTTC. It encodes CASSFSREATYEQYF. The full variable domain, its missing parts supplied by reference TRBV5-4 and TRBJ2-7, is ETGVTQSPTHLIKTRGQQVTLRCSSQSGHNTVSWYQQALGQGPQFIFQYYREEENGRGNFPPRFSGLQFPNYSSELNVNALELDDSALYLCASSFSREATYEQYFGPGTRLTVT.

This rearrangement joins TRBV28 to TRBJ2-3; the match to TRBD2 covers 7 bases. V trimming: 3 bases; J trimming: 2 bases; junction bases outside the gene matches: 5. CDR1 is MDHEN, CDR2 SYDVKM, per germline. The CDR3 loop spans 15 amino acids. The CDR3 sequence is CASSLSSGPTDTQYF. CDR3 in DNA: TGTGCCAGCAGTTTGAGTAGCGGGCCCACAGATACGCAGTATTTT. The full variable domain, its missing parts supplied by reference TRBV28 and TRBJ2-3, is DVKVTQSSRYLVKRTGEKVFLECVQDMDHENMFWYRQDPGLGLRLIYFSYDVKMKEKGDIPEGYSVSREKKERFSLILESASTNQTSMYLCASSLSSGPTDTQYFGPGTRLTVL.